This TCR beta chain came from a study of Graves' ophthalmopathy and Graves' hyperthyroidism. The wider study: Samples of peripheral blood were obtained at initial diagnosis, prior to treatment of any kind.

CDR3 length: 13 amino acids. Trimming left V 1 base short and J 6 bases short, with 10 bases between. Per the germline V gene, CDR1 is SGHTS and CDR2 is YDEGEE. Amplified TCR beta CDR3 regions were obtained using RNA transcripts as template. First-round RT-PCR employed HTBI primers, with a second-round multiplex PCR after it. TCRdb reprocessed the multiplex PCR reads via MiXCR and lists one record per CDR3 protein. The sample lists 240,000 or so distinct CDR3 sequences, 40% to 50% occurring once. This clonotype was obtained from an adult man with Graves' ophthalmopathy. The sequencing sample was made of peripheral blood. This chain uses TRBV5-8 with TRBJ1-2, with D perhaps TRBD1 (5 bases). The CDR3 sequence is CASSLWGIDGYTF. The CDR3 DNA sequence: TGTGCCAGCAGCTTGTGGGGGATCGATGGCTACACCTTC.